This T cell receptor (beta chain) is drawn from a study of CD8 T cells in ankylosing spondylitis. Overall study results and limits: Matched synovial fluid from ankylosing spondylitis patients was reported to be enriched for disease-linked clones. Some of the motif variants had earlier been found in reactive arthritis patients' fluid and blood.

As the method for making TCR beta libraries, quantitative 5'-RACE with molecular barcodes was used. TCRdb called the 5' RACE reads again in MiXCR, with one record for every CDR3 protein. The sample consists of just under 350,000 distinct CDR3 sequences, approximately 14% of them appearing once. V trimming: 5 bases; J trimming: 8 bases; junction bases outside the gene matches: 3. Germline V CDR1 and CDR2: MNHEY, SMNVEV (reference sequence). CDR3 length: 14 amino acids. This clonotype was observed a single time. Its antigen is unidentified. V usage is TRBV27 and J usage is TRBJ2-1; TRBD2 matches 13 bases. This TCR was recovered from a male donor with ankylosing spondylitis or in good health (not recorded which). Sequencing was performed on blood, either unsorted or a sorted T cell fraction (not recorded which). Here the CDR3 DNA reads TGTGCCAGCAGTCCCGGGACTAGCGGGGATGAGCAGTTCTTC. Its protein is CASSPGTSGDEQFF.